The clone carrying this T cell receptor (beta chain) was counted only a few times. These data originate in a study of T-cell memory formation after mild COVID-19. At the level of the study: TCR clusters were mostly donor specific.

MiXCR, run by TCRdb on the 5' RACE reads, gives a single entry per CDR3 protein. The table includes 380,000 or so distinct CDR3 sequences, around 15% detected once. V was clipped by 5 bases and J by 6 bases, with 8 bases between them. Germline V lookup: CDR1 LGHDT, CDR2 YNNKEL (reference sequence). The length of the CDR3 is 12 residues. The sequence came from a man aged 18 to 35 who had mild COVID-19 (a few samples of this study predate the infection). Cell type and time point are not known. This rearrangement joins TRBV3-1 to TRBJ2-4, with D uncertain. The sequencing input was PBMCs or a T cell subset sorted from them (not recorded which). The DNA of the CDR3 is TGTGCCAGCAGCAGGGATGGAAACATTCAGTACTTC. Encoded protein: CASSRDGNIQYF.